This TCR beta chain was identified during a study of blood T cell repertoires in COVID-19. Study-wide background: The cDNA or gDNA used as material had been derived from T cells, B-cell-depleted T cells, or PBMCs.

The CDR3 is 13 residues long. CDR1 SEHNR and CDR2 FQNEAQ come from the germline V gene (reference sequence). V shed 5 bases, J shed 7 bases, and the junction held 8 bases outside the gene matches. The protocol was immunoSEQ multiplex PCR, while the TCRdb copy is restricted to in-frame clones and leaves out a portion. Among 200,000 to 250,000 clones listed, approximately 80% were seen once. The sample comprised peripheral blood. The rearrangement joins TRBV7-9 to TRBJ2-7, with 7 bases fitting TRBD1. The receptor's source is a man younger than 40 who had recovered from COVID-19. The CDR3 region is CASSPMTGLEQYV. In nucleotides, the CDR3 is TGTGCCAGCAGCCCGATGACAGGGTTGGAGCAGTACGTC.